This T cell receptor beta chain emerged from a study of cytomegalovirus exposure and HLA in healthy donors. A word on this clone: Its specificity is not known.

The donors (healthy individuals) were bone marrow donors. Primers for the PCR totalled 60 Vbeta and 13 Jbeta. Sequenced by immunoSEQ multiplex PCR; TCRdb stores in-frame clones only, minus some. There are about 140,000 clones in the sample; approximately 91% occur only once, and about 0.51% lies in the top ten. Overall study results and limits: On later analysis, the bulk of CMV-associated TCR beta chains appeared to be HLA-restricted.

This receptor was identified in a woman aged 40 to 55 in good health and CMV-seronegative. The material sequenced was PBMCs.

The CDR3 DNA follows: TGTGCCATCAGCTACGACAGAACGCAGCCCCAGCATTTT. Translation: CAISYDRTQPQHF. The chain carries TRBV10-3 and TRBJ1-5; maybe TRBD1 (5 bases). The ends were cut back, 6 bases at V and 7 bases at J, with 13 bases in the middle. Germline V gene sequence: CDR1 ENHRY, CDR2 SYGVKD. This CDR3 is 13 amino acids long.